What follows describes a single TCR beta chain. No antigen is known for it. Some clones are missing from TCRdb's copy, which holds only in-frame ones; the method was immunoSEQ multiplex PCR. The table includes tens of thousands of clones, 91% detected once. Time point specified: week 23, last vaccination. Vaccination used 300 ug of mutant IDH1 20-mer peptide per dose, with topical imiquimod. The data stem from a study of a mutant IDH1 vaccine in newly diagnosed glioma. Overall study: Each patient was administered eight vaccinations, scheduled in weeks 1, 3, 5, 7, 11, 15, 19 and 23. Most had both radiotherapy and temozolomide beforehand; others had only one. Radiotherapy alone preceded vaccination by 4-6 weeks; alternatively, vaccination started with temozolomide cycles.

V lost 0 bases and J 4 bases, leaving 15 bases between the germline ends. Germline V gene lookup returns CDR1 MDHEN and CDR2 SYDVKM. This CDR3 has 16 amino acids. The chain carries TRBV28 and TRBJ1-1, with D possibly matching TRBD1 (5 bases). This TCR was sampled from a man in his fifties or sixties with glioma. Specimen: PBMCs, collected from a glioma patient whose treatment included an IDH1 peptide vaccine. The CDR3 bases are TGTGCCAGCAGTTTATGGGCGGGACTTAAGTCCACTGAAGCTTTCTTT. Its protein product is CASSLWAGLKSTEAFF.